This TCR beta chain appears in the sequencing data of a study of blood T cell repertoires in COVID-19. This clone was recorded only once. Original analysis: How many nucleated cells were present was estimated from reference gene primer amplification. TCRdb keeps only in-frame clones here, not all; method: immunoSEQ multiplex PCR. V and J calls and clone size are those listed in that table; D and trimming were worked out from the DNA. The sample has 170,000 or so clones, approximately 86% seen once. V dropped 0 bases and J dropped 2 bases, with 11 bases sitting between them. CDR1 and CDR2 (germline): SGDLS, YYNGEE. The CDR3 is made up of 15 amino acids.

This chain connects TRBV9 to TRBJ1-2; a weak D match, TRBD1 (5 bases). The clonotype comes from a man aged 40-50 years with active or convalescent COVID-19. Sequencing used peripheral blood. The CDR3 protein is CASSVDGTYNYGYTF. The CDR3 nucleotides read TGTGCCAGCAGCGTAGATGGGACTTACAACTATGGCTACACCTTC.